This record concerns one T cell receptor beta chain sequence. Libraries were prepared by immunoSEQ multiplex PCR; TCRdb keeps only in-frame clonotypes and omits some of them. The repertoire includes around 70,000 clones, around 94% of them detected once, and around 1.9% sits in the top ten. This sample was taken from a study of cytomegalovirus exposure and HLA in healthy donors. Looked up from germline, CDR1 is SEHNR and CDR2 is FQNEAQ (reference sequence). This CDR3 region has 14 residues. Between the trimmed V and J ends, which lost 3 bases and 7 bases, there was a span of 16 bases. The rearrangement joins TRBV7-9 to TRBJ2-7; possibly TRBD2 for D (7 bases). This receptor was taken from a woman between 18 and 29 years old in good health and CMV-seropositive. Sequenced input: PBMCs. Here the CDR3 reads CASSLGLGGREQYF. CDR3 nucleotide sequence: TGTGCCAGCAGCTTGGGTCTGGGGGGGCGGGAGCAGTACTTC. Combining the CDR3 with reference TRBV7-9 and TRBJ2-7 gives the whole variable domain DTGVSQNPRHKITKRGQNVTFRCDPISEHNRLYWYRQTLGQGPEFLTYFQNEAQLEKSRLLSDRFSAERPKGSFSTLEIQRTEQGDSAMYLCASSLGLGGREQYFGPGTRLTVT.